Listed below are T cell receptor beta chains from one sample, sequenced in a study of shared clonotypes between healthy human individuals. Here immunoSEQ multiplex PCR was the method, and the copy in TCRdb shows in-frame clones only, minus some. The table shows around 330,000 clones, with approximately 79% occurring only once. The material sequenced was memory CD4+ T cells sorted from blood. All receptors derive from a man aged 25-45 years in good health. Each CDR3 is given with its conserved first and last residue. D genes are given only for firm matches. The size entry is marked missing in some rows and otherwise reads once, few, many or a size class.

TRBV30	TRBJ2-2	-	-	CAWSDAGELFF	TGTGCCTGGAGCGACGCCGGGGAGCTGTTTTTT
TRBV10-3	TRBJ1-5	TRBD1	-	CAIGEDRDQPQHF	TGTGCCATCGGTGAGGACAGGGATCAGCCCCAGCATTTT
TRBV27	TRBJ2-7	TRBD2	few	CASSLTSGSYEQYF	TGTGCCAGCAGTTTAACTAGCGGGAGCTACGAGCAGTACTTC
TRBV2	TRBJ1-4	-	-	CASILGGTNEKLFF	TGTGCCAGCATCTTAGGAGGAACTAATGAAAAACTGTTTTTT
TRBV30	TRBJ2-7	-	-	CAWSVQAALPKNYEQYF	TGTGCCTGGAGTGTTCAGGCGGCCTTACCTAAAAACTACGAGCAGTACTTC
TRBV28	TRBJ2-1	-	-	CASNRALQVNEQFF	TGTGCCAGCAATCGGGCCCTGCAGGTCAATGAGCAGTTCTTC
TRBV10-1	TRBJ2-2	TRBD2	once	CASSGTSGEQWNTGELFF	TGCGCCAGCAGTGGGACTAGCGGGGAGCAGTGGAACACCGGGGAGCTGTTTTTT
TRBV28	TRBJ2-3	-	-	CATLKGTDTQYF	TGTGCCACCTTGAAAGGGACAGATACGCAGTATTTT
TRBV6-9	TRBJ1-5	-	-	CASSDRGHSNQPQHF	TGTGCCAGCAGTGACCGGGGGCATAGCAATCAGCCCCAGCATTTT
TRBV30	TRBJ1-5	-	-	CAGEWEGFDQPQHF	TGTGCCGGCGAATGGGAAGGATTCGATCAGCCCCAGCATTTT
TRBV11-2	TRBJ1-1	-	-	CASSFDWDTEAFF	TGTGCCAGCAGCTTTGATTGGGACACTGAAGCTTTCTTT
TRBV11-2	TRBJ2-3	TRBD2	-	CASSPNGLAGADTQYF	TGTGCCAGCAGCCCAAACGGACTAGCGGGGGCAGATACGCAGTATTTT
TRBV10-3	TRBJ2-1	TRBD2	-	CAISEGLAAYNEQFF	TGTGCCATCAGTGAAGGACTAGCGGCGTACAATGAGCAGTTCTTC
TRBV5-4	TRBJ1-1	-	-	CASSSSGVGIWNTEAFF	TGTGCCAGCAGTTCCTCTGGGGTTGGCATCTGGAACACTGAAGCTTTCTTT
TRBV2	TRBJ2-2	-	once	CASSARTLNTGELFF	TGTGCCAGCAGTGCTCGGACACTGAACACCGGGGAGCTGTTTTTT
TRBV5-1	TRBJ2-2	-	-	CASRQFRGTGELFF	TGCGCCAGCCGCCAATTCCGGGGGACCGGGGAGCTGTTTTTT
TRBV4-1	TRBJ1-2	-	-	CASSQDGTGKADGYTF	TGCGCCAGCAGCCAAGACGGTACAGGGAAGGCGGATGGCTACACCTTC
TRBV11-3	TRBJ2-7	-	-	CASSLGTVNYEQYF	TGTGCCAGCAGCTTAGGAACGGTGAACTACGAGCAGTACTTC
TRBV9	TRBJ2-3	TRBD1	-	CASSEGQGTQYF	TGTGCCAGCAGCGAGGGACAGGGAACGCAGTATTTT
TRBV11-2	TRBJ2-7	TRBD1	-	CASSLGQVAVEQYF	TGTGCCAGCAGCTTGGGACAGGTGGCTGTCGAGCAGTACTTC
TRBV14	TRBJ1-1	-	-	CASSQERTPNTEAFF	TGTGCCAGCAGCCAAGAGAGGACACCGAACACTGAAGCTTTCTTT
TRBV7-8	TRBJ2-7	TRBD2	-	CASSTSGIYEQYF	TGTGCCAGCTCGACTAGCGGGATTTACGAGCAGTACTTC
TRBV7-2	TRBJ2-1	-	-	CASSPLDSVGNEQFF	TGTGCCAGCAGCCCCCTAGATTCGGTTGGCAATGAGCAGTTCTTC
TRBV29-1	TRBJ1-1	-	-	CSVDWGGNTEAFF	TGCAGCGTTGATTGGGGGGGGAACACTGAAGCTTTCTTT
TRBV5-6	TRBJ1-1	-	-	CASSFLGAETEAFF	TGTGCCAGCAGCTTTCTGGGGGCGGAGACTGAAGCTTTCTTT
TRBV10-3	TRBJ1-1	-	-	CAATGRNTEAFF	TGTGCCGCCACTGGGAGGAACACTGAAGCTTTCTTT
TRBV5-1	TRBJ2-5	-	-	CATSPGDSSPETQYF	TGCGCCACATCCCCGGGAGATAGTTCGCCGGAGACCCAGTACTTC
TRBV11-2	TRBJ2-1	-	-	CASLGSGHDEQFF	TGTGCCAGCTTGGGGTCGGGACATGATGAGCAGTTCTTC
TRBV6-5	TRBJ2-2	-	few	CASSYGWTANTGELFF	TGTGCCAGCAGTTACGGTTGGACCGCTAACACCGGGGAGCTGTTTTTT
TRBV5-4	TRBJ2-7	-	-	CASSLVGTSYEQYF	TGTGCCAGCAGCTTGGTTGGGACGTCCTACGAGCAGTACTTC
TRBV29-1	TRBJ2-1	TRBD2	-	CSVEALLAGGNNEQFF	TGCAGCGTTGAAGCTCTCCTAGCGGGAGGCAACAATGAGCAGTTCTTC
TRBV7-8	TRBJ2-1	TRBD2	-	CASSLPILAGEDEQFF	TGTGCCAGCAGCTTACCGATACTAGCGGGAGAGGATGAGCAGTTCTTC
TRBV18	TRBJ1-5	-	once	CASSKTKEGNQPQHF	TGTGCCAGCTCAAAAACCAAAGAAGGGAATCAGCCCCAGCATTTT
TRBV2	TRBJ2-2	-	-	CASSGLVDTGELFF	TGTGCCAGCAGTGGGCTAGTAGACACCGGGGAGCTGTTTTTT
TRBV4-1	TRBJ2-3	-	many	CASSQVFGGTDTQYF	TGCGCCAGCAGCCAAGTCTTTGGCGGTACAGATACGCAGTATTTT
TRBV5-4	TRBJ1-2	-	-	CASSLEPNYGYTF	TGTGCCAGCAGCTTGGAGCCGAACTATGGCTACACCTTC
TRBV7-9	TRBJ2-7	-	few	CASSLNTGPYEQYF	TGTGCCAGCAGCTTAAACACAGGGCCCTACGAGCAGTACTTC
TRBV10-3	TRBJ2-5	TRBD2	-	CAISESTSGRTQYF	TGTGCCATCAGTGAGTCGACTAGCGGCCGGACCCAGTACTTC
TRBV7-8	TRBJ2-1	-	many	CASSLATNYEQFF	TGTGCCAGCAGCTTAGCAACTAACTATGAGCAGTTCTTC
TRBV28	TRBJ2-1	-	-	CASSSLGPYNEQFF	TGTGCCAGCAGCTCCCTGGGTCCCTACAATGAGCAGTTCTTC
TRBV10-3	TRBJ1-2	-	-	CAISESNYGYTF	TGTGCCATCAGTGAGTCTAACTATGGCTACACCTTC
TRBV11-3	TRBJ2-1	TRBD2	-	CASSLGPSGRAISQNNEQFF	TGTGCCAGCAGCTTAGGCCCTAGCGGGAGGGCCATTAGTCAGAACAATGAGCAGTTCTTC
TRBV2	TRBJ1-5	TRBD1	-	CASREKTGYGYSNQPQHF	TGTGCCAGCAGGGAAAAGACAGGGTATGGATATAGCAATCAGCCCCAGCATTTT
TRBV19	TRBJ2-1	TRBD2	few	CASSIPAGVDEQFF	TGTGCCAGTAGTATCCCTGCGGGAGTTGATGAGCAGTTCTTC
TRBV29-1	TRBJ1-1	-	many	CSVDQGWTEAFF	TGCAGCGTTGACCAGGGGTGGACTGAAGCTTTCTTT
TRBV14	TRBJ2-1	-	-	CASSRTLGGYNEQFF	TGTGCCAGCAGCCGAACACTAGGGGGCTACAATGAGCAGTTCTTC
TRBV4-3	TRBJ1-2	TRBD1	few	CASSQGGQDGYTF	TGCGCCAGCAGCCAGGGGGGACAGGATGGCTACACCTTC
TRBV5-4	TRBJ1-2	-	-	CASSLAWGGEEGYTF	TGTGCCAGCAGCTTGGCCTGGGGAGGGGAGGAAGGCTACACCTTC
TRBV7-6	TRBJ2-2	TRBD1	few	CASSNLFQGVSGELFF	TGTGCCAGCAGTAACCTCTTTCAGGGGGTCTCCGGGGAGCTGTTTTTT
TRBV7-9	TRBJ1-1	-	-	CASDPGMVAEAFF	TGTGCCAGCGACCCAGGGATGGTCGCTGAAGCTTTCTTT
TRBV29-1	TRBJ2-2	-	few	CSAAHADTTGELFF	TGCAGCGCCGCCCATGCGGATACCACCGGGGAGCTGTTTTTT
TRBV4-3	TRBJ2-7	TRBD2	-	CASSQAASGSRYEQYF	TGCGCCAGCAGCCAAGCGGCTAGCGGGAGTCGGTACGAGCAGTACTTC
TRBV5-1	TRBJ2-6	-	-	CASSLDGLDGANVLTF	TGCGCCAGCAGCTTGGACGGGCTTGATGGGGCCAACGTCCTGACTTTC